This entry describes one TCR beta chain. Germline CDR1 reads LNHDA; CDR2 reads SQIVND (reference sequence). With V trimmed by 1 base and J by 2 bases, 3 bases remained unmatched. The CDR3 runs to 15 residues. Libraries were prepared by immunoSEQ multiplex PCR; TCRdb keeps only in-frame clonotypes and omits some of them. Of approximately 50,000 clones listed, around three quarters are singletons. The sample belongs to a study of blood T cell repertoires in COVID-19. Across the study: The study drew acute and convalescent COVID-19 samples from the United States, Italy and Spain.

The TCR was taken from a man between 65 and 79 years old with acute or convalescent COVID-19. V gene TRBV19 combines with J gene TRBJ2-7, with 9 bases that match TRBD2. The specimen sequenced was peripheral blood. The DNA of the CDR3 is TGTGCCAGTAGTATAGCTCTAGCGGGGACCTACGAGCAGTACTTC. Translated: CASSIALAGTYEQYF.